A single sample is the source of the 11 T cell receptor beta chains below, sequenced in a study of T cell responses to AZD1222 COVID-19 vaccine. Assay: immunoSEQ multiplex PCR; the TCRdb copy retains only in-frame clones and omits some. The sample includes about 120,000 clones, under 90% of them seen just once. Material: peripheral blood, obtained on day 0 of AZD1222 vaccination. The receptors stem from an adult in good health.

The chain combines TRBV29-1 with TRBJ2-7; D may correspond to TRBD1 or TRBD2 (5 bases each). Germline-derived CDR1 and CDR2 are SQVTM and ANQGSEA. This CDR3 spans 12 amino acids. V lost 4 bases to trimming and J lost 5 bases, with 12 bases between them. The CDR3 nucleotides are TGCAGCGTTGCGCTTGGGGGTGACGAGCAGTACTTC. Translating gives CSVALGGDEQYF.

This chain uses TRBV7-9 with TRBJ2-1, with a possible D match to TRBD2 (6 bases). CDR1 SEHNR and CDR2 FQNEAQ come from the germline V gene (reference sequence). V lost 6 bases and J 0 bases, leaving 12 bases between the germline ends. CDR3 length equals 15 residues. CDR3 coding DNA: TGTGCCAGCAGAGAGAAGACTAGCTCCTACAATGAGCAGTTCTTC. Translating it yields CASREKTSSYNEQFF.

The rearrangement links TRBV5-5 to TRBJ1-2; no clear D gene. The CDR3 is 14 amino acids. Trimming took 4 bases from V and 2 from J, leaving 12 bases between them. The germline V gene encodes CDR1 SGHKS and CDR2 YYEKEE (reference sequence). The CDR3 region is CASSTNLGNYGYTF. For the CDR3, the DNA is TGTGCCAGCAGCACCAACCTAGGAAACTATGGCTACACCTTC.

The chain combines TRBV6-6 with TRBJ2-1, with 9 nucleotides matching TRBD1. The CDR3 consists of 15 residues. J gave up 9 bases and V 6 bases, and 12 bases lay outside the gene matches. In germline, CDR1 is MNHNY, CDR2 SVGAGI (reference sequence). CDR3 in amino acids: CASRPNRDRVFEQFF. CDR3 nucleotide sequence: TGTGCCAGCAGACCCAACCGGGACAGGGTTTTTGAGCAGTTCTTC.

The gene calls are TRBV5-4 and TRBJ2-7; D is perhaps TRBD1 or TRBD2 (5 bases each). Trimming removed 4 bases at V and 0 bases at J, with 11 bases between. CDR1 and CDR2 (germline): SGHNT, YYREEE (reference sequence). The CDR3 contains 14 residues. CDR3 sequence (DNA): TGTGCCAGCAGCCGGGACCGGAGCTCCTACGAGCAGTACTTC. Protein sequence: CASSRDRSSYEQYF.

The chain recombines TRBV12-3 or TRBV12-4 with TRBJ2-1; D is perhaps TRBD1 or TRBD2 (6 bases each). The V end was cut by 3 bases, the J end by 10 bases, with 13 bases between. The CDR3 has 13 amino acids. CDR3 protein: CASSLTEGGEQFF. CDR3 nucleotide sequence: TGTGCCAGCAGTTTGACTGAAGGGGGGGAGCAGTTCTTC.

Only one count was recorded for this clone. CDR3 sequence: CASSPTPAGPYEQYF. In DNA form, the CDR3 reads TGTGCCAGCAGTCCAACCCCAGCCGGACCGTACGAGCAGTACTTC. The chain couples TRBV28 to TRBJ2-7; D is unresolved. Germline CDR1 MDHEN, CDR2 SYDVKM. The CDR3 spans 15 residues. V was clipped by 5 bases and J by 4 bases, with 18 bases between them.

V and J are TRBV3-1 (or the pseudogene TRBV3-2) and TRBJ2-1; no definite D call. The V end lost 4 bases, the J end lost 5 bases, and 6 bases lay between the germline ends. The germline gives CDR1 LGHDT, CDR2 YNNKEL (reference sequence). CDR3 size: 12 residues. This CDR3 is CASSPRNNEQFF. CDR3 bases: TGTGCCAGCAGCCCCAGGAACAATGAGCAGTTCTTC.

This chain connects TRBV30 to TRBJ2-2; D perhaps matches TRBD2 (5 bases). V lost 1 base to trimming and J lost 6 bases, with 6 bases between them. The germline CDR1 and CDR2 sequences are GTSNPN and SVGIG (reference sequence). This CDR3 spans 12 amino acids. Written as DNA, the CDR3 is TGTGCCTGGAGTGCCGGGGCCGGGGAGCTGTTTTTT. Protein product: CAWSAGAGELFF.

This chain connects TRBV5-4 to TRBJ2-7; 8 bases are shared with TRBD2. Germline V gene lookup returns CDR1 SGHNT and CDR2 YYREEE (reference sequence). The CDR3 covers 14 residues. Losses at the gene ends were 4 bases for V and 7 bases for J; bases not matched to a gene: 10. The CDR3 reads CASSLRTSLWEQYF. Here the CDR3 DNA reads TGTGCCAGCAGCCTTCGGACTAGCCTCTGGGAGCAGTACTTC.

The chain is built from TRBV7-2 and TRBJ1-4; TRBD1 matches at 9 bases. Germline CDR1 SGHTA, CDR2 FQGNSA. Losses at the gene ends were 6 bases for V and 8 bases for J; bases not matched to a gene: 7. The CDR3 covers 14 residues. The CDR3 DNA reads TGTGCCAGCAGTCCAGGACAGGGGCAAGAAAAACTGTTTTTT. Its translation: CASSPGQGQEKLFF. The full variable domain, in which reference TRBV7-2 and TRBJ1-4 provide the parts outside the CDR3, is GAGVSQSPSNKVTEKGKDVELRCDPISGHTALYWYRQSLGQGLEFLIYFQGNSAPDKSGLPSDRFSAERTGGSVSTLTIQRTQQEDSAVYLCASSPGQGQEKLFFGSGTQLSVL.